This T cell receptor (beta chain) derives from a study of cytomegalovirus exposure and HLA in healthy donors. Study in general: Researchers found that roughly 81% of 350 to 500 genotyped donors fell within the Caucasian-associated ancestry cluster. Study-level results: The study flagged about 150 TCR beta chains as cytomegalovirus-associated.

PCR was performed using 60 Vbeta and 13 Jbeta primers. Profiling relied on immunoSEQ multiplex PCR, and the TCRdb table lists in-frame clones only, not all of them. Found here are 94,000 or so clones, around 71% of them singletons; the top ten hold about 8%. As for this clone: What it binds is not known.

The germline V gene has CDR1 SGHDT and CDR2 YYEEEE. V was cut by 0 bases and J by 5 bases, with 3 bases left in between. The CDR3 runs to 11 residues. The chain carries TRBV5-6 and TRBJ2-7, with D unresolved. This TCR derives from a man in his sixties in good health and CMV-seronegative. Sequenced sample: PBMCs. The CDR3 spells CASSLDNEQYF. The CDR3 DNA is TGTGCCAGCAGCTTGGATAACGAGCAGTACTTC.